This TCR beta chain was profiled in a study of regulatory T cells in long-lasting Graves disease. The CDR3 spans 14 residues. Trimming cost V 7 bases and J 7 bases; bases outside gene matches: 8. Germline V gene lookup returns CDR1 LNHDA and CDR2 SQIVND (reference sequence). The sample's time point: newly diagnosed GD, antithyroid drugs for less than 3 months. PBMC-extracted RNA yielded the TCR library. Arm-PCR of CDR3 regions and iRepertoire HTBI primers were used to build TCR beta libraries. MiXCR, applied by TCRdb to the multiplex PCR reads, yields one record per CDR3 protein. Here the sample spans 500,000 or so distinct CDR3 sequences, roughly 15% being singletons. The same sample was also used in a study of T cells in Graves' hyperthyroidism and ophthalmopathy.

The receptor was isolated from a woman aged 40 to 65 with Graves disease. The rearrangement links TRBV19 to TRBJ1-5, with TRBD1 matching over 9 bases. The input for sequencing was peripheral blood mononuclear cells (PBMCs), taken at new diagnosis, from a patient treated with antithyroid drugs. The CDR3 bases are TGTGCCAGTACCATGGGACAGGGAGTACAGCCCCAGCATTTT. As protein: CASTMGQGVQPQHF.